The 26 T cell receptor beta chains listed next were all sequenced from one sample in a study of CD8 T cells in ankylosing spondylitis. TCRdb called the 5' RACE reads again in MiXCR, with one record for every CDR3 protein. Here the sample spans roughly 240,000 distinct CDR3 sequences, 8% to 10% being singletons. The sample was blood, either unsorted or a sorted T cell fraction (not recorded which). The receptors come from a female donor with ankylosing spondylitis or in good health (not recorded which).

Ten or more counts support this clonotype. The V and J genes are TRBV5-1 and TRBJ2-1, with 11 positions matching TRBD2. Germline CDR1 SGHRS, CDR2 YFSETQ. V dropped 1 base and J dropped 7; count of bases not matched to a gene: 4. This CDR3 region has 15 residues. Here the CDR3 DNA reads TGCGCCAGCAGCTTGTTTCTAGCGGGAGGAAATGAGCAGTTCTTC. Translating it yields CASSLFLAGGNEQFF.

This clonotype has only a few counts. This chain joins TRBV12-3 or TRBV12-4 and TRBJ2-1, with unresolved D. V was shortened by 3 bases and J by 0 bases, with 9 bases between the two germline ends. The CDR3 covers 15 residues. The CDR3 DNA reads as TGTGCCAGCAGTTTTAGGATAAGCTCCTACAATGAGCAGTTCTTC. Its translation is CASSFRISSYNEQFF.

In its sample, this clonotype was seen many times. This rearrangement joins TRBV12-3 or TRBV12-4 to TRBJ2-1, with D possibly being TRBD2 (5 bases). The CDR3 extends over 13 amino acids. Trimming stripped 6 bases from V and 13 bases from J, with 19 bases between. CDR3 sequence reads: CASREHRGVSQFF. The CDR3 DNA follows: TGTGCCAGCAGGGAGCACCGGGGTGTATCTCAGTTCTTC.

This clonotype was observed at least ten times. The chain employs TRBV28 and TRBJ2-4; TRBD1 aligns across 9 bases. With V trimmed by 2 bases and J by 9 bases, 8 bases remained unmatched. This CDR3 is 15 amino acids long. CDR1 is MDHEN and CDR2 is SYDVKM in the germline V gene. The CDR3 is CASSLVGTGGGIQYF. The DNA of the CDR3 is TGTGCCAGCAGTTTAGTGGGAACAGGGGGCGGCATTCAGTACTTC.

The sample holds many counts of this clonotype. The chain uses TRBV20-1 and TRBJ2-3, with TRBD2 identical over 8 bases. Unmatched junction bases numbered 7, after V lost 7 bases and J lost 7 bases. Germline assignment: CDR1 DFQATT and CDR2 SNEGSKA (reference sequence). This CDR3 region has 12 residues. The CDR3 bases are TGCAGTGTTTCGGGAGGGGGTTATACGCAGTATTTT. Translated, it gives CSVSGGGYTQYF.

The chain uses TRBV7-2 and TRBJ2-1; TRBD2 matches 8 bases. The CDR3 loop spans 15 amino acids. Trimming cost V 3 bases and J 3 bases; bases outside gene matches: 4. Looked up from germline, CDR1 is SGHTA and CDR2 is FQGNSA. The DNA for the CDR3 is TGTGCCAGCAGCTTCGTTAGCGGGAACTACAATGAGCAGTTCTTC. Protein sequence: CASSFVSGNYNEQFF.

There are many counts of this clonotype. The V and J genes are TRBV20-1 and TRBJ2-5; D is perhaps TRBD1 or TRBD2 (5 bases each). CDR1 DFQATT and CDR2 SNEGSKA come from the germline V gene (reference sequence). There are 17 residues in the CDR3. Trimming took 2 bases from V and 5 from J, leaving 24 bases between them. CDR3 sequence: CSARQDPGTSGRETQYF. CDR3 in DNA: TGCAGTGCTAGACAAGATCCCGGGACCTCGGGAAGGGAGACCCAGTACTTC.

In its sample, this clonotype was seen many times. V and J are TRBV5-1 and TRBJ2-1, with D tentatively TRBD1 (6 bases). Between the trimmed V and J ends, which lost 1 base and 3 bases, there was a span of 8 bases. The CDR3 extends over 14 amino acids. The germline CDR1 and CDR2 sequences are SGHRS and YFSETQ. CDR3 sequence (DNA): TGCGCCAGCAGCTTGCAACAGGGCTACAATGAGCAGTTCTTC. Amino acids: CASSLQQGYNEQFF.

This clonotype came up many times. V and J are TRBV18 and TRBJ2-5; 8 bases are a match to TRBD1. Trimming took 3 bases from V and 7 from J; bases not matched to a gene: 16. This CDR3 region has 17 residues. The germline gives CDR1 KGHSH, CDR2 LQKENI. CDR3 coding DNA: TGTGCCAGCTCACCTATACCGGGACAGGCGGGATCCGGGACCCAGTACTTC. It specifies CASSPIPGQAGSGTQYF.

In its sample, this clonotype was seen many times. The chain uses TRBV27 and TRBJ2-5; D could derive from TRBD1 or TRBD2 (5 bases each). Trimming shortened V by 2 bases and J by 6 bases, and 7 bases separated the two germline ends. Germline V gene sequence: CDR1 MNHEY, CDR2 SMNVEV (reference sequence). This CDR3 is 12 amino acids long. The DNA of the CDR3 is TGTGCCAGCAGTTTAGTGGGACAGACCCAGTACTTC. Translating it yields CASSLVGQTQYF.

Ten or more counts support this clonotype. The rearrangement links TRBV18 to TRBJ2-3, with 11 bases lining up with TRBD2. After removal of 4 bases from V and 0 bases from J, the junction contained 6 bases not matched to a gene. CDR1 KGHSH and CDR2 LQKENI come from the germline V gene. CDR3 size: 17 residues. Written as DNA, the CDR3 is TGTGCCAGCTCACTCCGGACTAGCGGGTCTAGCACAGATACGCAGTATTTT. As protein: CASSLRTSGSSTDTQYF.

This clonotype was observed a few times. The J gene is TRBJ2-7, the V gene TRBV15, with D perhaps given as TRBD1 or TRBD2 (6 bases each). This CDR3 contains 15 residues. CDR1 is LNHNV, CDR2 YYDKDF, per germline (reference sequence). V lost 5 bases and J 6 bases, leaving 20 bases between the germline ends. CDR3: CATSGGTTGTAEQYF. The CDR3 DNA reads TGTGCCACCAGCGGAGGGACAACAGGGACCGCCGAGCAGTACTTC.

This clonotype was seen a handful of times. The rearrangement uses TRBV7-8 and TRBJ2-1, with 9 nucleotides matching TRBD2. The CDR3 consists of 15 residues. The germline gives CDR1 SGHVS, CDR2 FQNEAQ. J was trimmed by 7 bases and V by 1 base; bases with no gene match: 5. The chain's CDR3 is CASSLESGRINEQFF. The CDR3 nucleotides are TGTGCCAGCAGCTTAGAGAGCGGGAGGATAAATGAGCAGTTCTTC. Full variable domain (rest looked up from reference TRBV7-8 and TRBJ2-1): GAGVSQSPRYKVAKRGQDVALRCDPISGHVSLFWYQQALGQGPEFLTYFQNEAQLDKSGLPSDRFFAERPEGSVSTLKIQRTQQEDSAVYLCASSLESGRINEQFFGPGTRLTVL.

This clonotype was observed a handful of times. The rearrangement links TRBV7-9 to TRBJ2-3; tentative D call: TRBD2 (6 bases). Trimming removed 4 bases at V and 4 bases at J, with 12 bases between. The CDR3 extends over 14 amino acids. The germline gives CDR1 SEHNR, CDR2 FQNEAQ (reference sequence). This CDR3 reads CASSYQRASDTQYF. CDR3 nucleotides: TGTGCCAGCAGCTACCAGCGGGCCTCAGATACGCAGTATTTT.

This clonotype was observed many times. The gene calls are TRBV5-1 and TRBJ1-5; 8 bases match TRBD1. V was pared by 3 bases and J by 11 bases, with 13 bases of the junction left unmatched. Germline-derived CDR1 and CDR2 are SGHRS and YFSETQ. This CDR3 region has 15 residues. The CDR3 sequence: CASSSTPGQVGAQHF. As DNA, the CDR3 is TGCGCCAGCAGCTCAACTCCGGGACAGGTAGGAGCCCAGCATTTT. The full variable domain, in which reference TRBV5-1 and TRBJ1-5 provide the parts outside the CDR3, is KAGVTQTPRYLIKTRGQQVTLSCSPISGHRSVSWYQQTPGQGLQFLFEYFSETQRNKGNFPGRFSGRQFSNSRSEMNVSTLELGDSALYLCASSSTPGQVGAQHFGDGTRLSIL.

The chain couples TRBV4-2 to TRBJ2-7; 8 positions agree with TRBD1. Germline CDR1 and CDR2: LGHNA and YNFKEQ. After removal of 0 bases from V and 5 bases from J, the junction contained 6 bases not matched to a gene. The CDR3 sequence is 15 residues long. The CDR3 here is CASSQERTGWDEQYF. The CDR3 DNA follows: TGTGCCAGCAGCCAAGAAAGGACAGGGTGGGACGAGCAGTACTTC.

There are many counts of this clonotype. The chain has TRBV10-3 and TRBJ1-3; D may be TRBD1 (6 bases). V was shortened by 3 bases and J by 4 bases, with 16 bases between the two germline ends. This CDR3 region has 16 residues. Germline CDR1 is ENHRY and CDR2 is SYGVKD. The DNA of the CDR3 is TGTGCCATCAGTGAAAGGATACAGGGAGAAGGAAACACCATATATTTT. Its protein is CAISERIQGEGNTIYF.

To note about this clonotype: A much larger clone differs from this one at a single base, so this may be a read error. The rearrangement joins TRBV7-2 to TRBJ2-1; D may be TRBD1 (6 bases). CDR3 size: 14 residues. The V gene's germline CDR1 is SGHTA and CDR2 FQGNSA. Trimming pared 4 bases from V and 12 bases from J, leaving 19 bases between. CDR3 nucleotide sequence: TGTGCCAGCAGCTCCTCAGGGGAAGAAGATGGGCAGTTCTTC. It specifies CASSSSGEEDGQFF.

This clonotype was seen at least ten times. This rearrangement joins TRBV7-8 to TRBJ2-1, with 9 bases identical to TRBD2. CDR3 length: 14 amino acids. V lost 5 bases and J lost 8; bases outside the gene matches: 7. Per the germline V gene, CDR1 is SGHVS and CDR2 is FQNEAQ. The CDR3 spells CASSRIRTSDEQFF. The DNA of the CDR3 is TGTGCCAGCAGCCGGATCCGGACTAGCGATGAGCAGTTCTTC.

The chain is built from TRBV12-3 or TRBV12-4 and TRBJ2-7; tentatively, D is TRBD1 or TRBD2 (5 bases each). The CDR3 is made up of 13 amino acids. The V end lost 4 bases, the J end lost 2 bases, and 9 bases lay between the germline ends. CDR3 nucleotide sequence: TGTGCCAGCAGTTACGAGGGGACCTACGAGCAGTACTTC. This translates into CASSYEGTYEQYF.

This clonotype was found many times. The chain has TRBV7-9 and TRBJ2-7, with D perhaps TRBD1 (6 bases). Trimming removed 2 bases from V and 5 bases from J, with 13 bases in between. Per the germline V gene, CDR1 is SEHNR and CDR2 is FQNEAQ (reference sequence). The CDR3 runs to 14 residues. The CDR3 nucleotides are TGTGCCAGCAGCTTAAGCCAGGGGTCCCACGAGCAGTACTTC. Its translation is CASSLSQGSHEQYF.

Turning to this clonotype: This sequence may be a read error, since a much larger clone differs from it by one base. V gene TRBV6-2 or TRBV6-3 combines with J gene TRBJ1-1; D call uncertain. Germline CDR1 is MNHEY and CDR2 is SVGEGT. This CDR3 has 15 residues. For the CDR3, the DNA is TGTACCAGCTGGCTTGGGCCTTTGGAAAACACTGAAGCTTTCTTT. Protein: CTSWLGPLENTEAFF.

The rearrangement uses TRBV27 and TRBJ2-7; TRBD2 aligns across 8 bases. The length of the CDR3 is 15 residues. V lost 8 bases to trimming and J lost 2 bases; unmatched junction nucleotides: 11. The germline CDR1 and CDR2 sequences are MNHEY and SMNVEV (reference sequence). The CDR3 DNA reads TGTGCCAGCCGCCTACTTAGCGGGAAGCCCTACGAGCAGTACTTC. Translated, it gives CASRLLSGKPYEQYF.

J is TRBJ1-6 and V is TRBV18, with D tentatively TRBD1 (6 bases). This CDR3 has 11 amino acids. In germline, CDR1 is KGHSH, CDR2 LQKENI. Trimming shortened V by 8 bases and J by 19 bases, and 18 bases separated the two germline ends. In DNA, the CDR3 is TGTGCCAGCGCTCCCGGGGGGACACCGCACTTT. Translated, it gives CASAPGGTPHF.

For this clonotype: At one of its ends the junction is not consistent with the germline gene, which may arise from a read error. This rearrangement joins TRBV5-1 to TRBJ2-5; D is undetermined. The germline CDR1 and CDR2 sequences are SGHRS and YFSETQ. This CDR3 spans 13 amino acids. Written as DNA, the CDR3 is TGCACCAGCAGCTTGGTAAGGCAAGAGACCCAGTACTTC. Amino acids: CTSSLVRQETQYF.

This clonotype was counted ten times or more. The V gene is TRBV5-1, the J gene TRBJ2-5; the match to TRBD1 covers 10 bases. CDR3 length: 15 residues. Germline V gene data show CDR1 as SGHRS and CDR2 as YFSETQ. Trimming cost V 3 bases and J 5 bases; bases outside gene matches: 7. CDR3 in DNA: TGCGCCAGCAGCTCGGGGGACAGGGGACTGGAGACCCAGTACTTC. This sequence encodes CASSSGDRGLETQYF.